This TCR beta chain was sequenced during a study of T cell clones after liver transplantation. The V segment lost 5 bases and the J segment 11 bases; nucleotides outside the gene matches: 9. CDR1 and CDR2 (germline): KGHSH, LQKENI. This CDR3 has 13 amino acids. The assay was immunoSEQ multiplex PCR, and TCRdb's table has in-frame clones only and misses some. Of 50,000 or so clones listed, about 67% are singletons. The chain recombines TRBV18 with TRBJ1-5; 7 bases match TRBD1. This TCR was sampled from a human patient who received a liver transplant. A subset of T cells may come from the graft donor. The specimen was CD4+ T cells from blood, collected 54 months after liver transplant. The CDR3 DNA reads as TGTGCCAGCTCAACTACCGACAGGGCAGCCCAGCATTTT. Protein sequence: CASSTTDRAAQHF.